These 4 T cell receptor beta chains share one sample of origin, sequenced in a study of T cells of healthy individuals. TCRdb re-called the 5' RACE reads with MiXCR, one entry per CDR3 protein. The data contain about 53,000 distinct CDR3 sequences, roughly 14% of them singletons. The receptors here all came from a human donor in good health.

This clonotype occurred many times. The rearrangement joins TRBV12-3 or TRBV12-4 to TRBJ2-7, with 8 bases fitting TRBD2. Unmatched junction bases numbered 4, after V lost 5 bases and J lost 4 bases. CDR3 length: 13 residues. Written as DNA, the CDR3 is TGTGCCAGCAGTCCGGGACTAGGGTACGAGCAGTACTTC. Its translation is CASSPGLGYEQYF.

Only a few counts were recorded for this clonotype. The rearrangement joins TRBV20-1 to TRBJ2-3; 7 nucleotides agree with TRBD1. The CDR3 length is 17 residues. Germline CDR1 is DFQATT and CDR2 is SNEGSKA (reference sequence). Losses at the gene ends were 0 bases for V and 0 bases for J; bases not matched to a gene: 9. CDR3 DNA sequence: TGCAGTGCTAGAGATCTCAGCGACAGGGTGAGCACAGATACGCAGTATTTT. Translating it yields CSARDLSDRVSTDTQYF.

The table lists this clonotype with many counts. The chain recombines TRBV4-3 with TRBJ2-7, with unresolved D. The V gene lost 0 bases and the J gene lost 6 bases, with 18 bases spanning the gap. The germline gives CDR1 LGHNA, CDR2 YSLEER. The CDR3 extends over 16 amino acids. The CDR3 loop reads CASSQEAGLGVSEQYF. In nucleotides, the CDR3 is TGCGCCAGCAGCCAAGAGGCCGGGCTTGGAGTTTCCGAGCAGTACTTC.

This clonotype was recorded at least ten times. The rearrangement uses TRBV4-2 and TRBJ1-1; D unresolved. Between the trimmed V and J ends, which lost 0 bases and 0 bases, there was a span of 5 bases. Germline lookup yields CDR1 LGHNA and CDR2 YNFKEQ. The CDR3 is 14 residues long. The CDR3 nucleotides are TGTGCCAGCAGCCAAGATCAGCTGAACACTGAAGCTTTCTTT. Amino acid sequence: CASSQDQLNTEAFF.